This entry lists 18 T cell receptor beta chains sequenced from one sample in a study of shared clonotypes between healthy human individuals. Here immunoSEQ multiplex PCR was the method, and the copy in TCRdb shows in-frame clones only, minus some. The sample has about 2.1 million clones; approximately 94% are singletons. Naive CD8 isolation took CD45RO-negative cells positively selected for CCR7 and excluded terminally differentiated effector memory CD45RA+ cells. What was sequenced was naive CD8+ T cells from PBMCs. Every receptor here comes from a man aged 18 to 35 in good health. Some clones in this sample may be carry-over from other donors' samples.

The CDR3 DNA reads TGTGCCAGCAGTGATGGGTCCGAGCAGTACTTC. Protein product: CASSDGSEQYF. The gene calls are TRBV2 and TRBJ2-7; D is undetermined. With 3 bases removed from V and 6 bases from J, the gap between germline ends came to 6 bases. The CDR3 has 11 residues. Per the germline V gene, CDR1 is SNHLY and CDR2 is FYNNEI.

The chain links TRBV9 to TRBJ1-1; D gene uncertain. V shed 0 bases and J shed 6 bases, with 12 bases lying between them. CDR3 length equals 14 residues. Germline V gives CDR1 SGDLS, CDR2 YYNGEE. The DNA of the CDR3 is TGTGCCAGCAGCGTAGGAACCGGGGTGGCTGAAGCTTTCTTT. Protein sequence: CASSVGTGVAEAFF.

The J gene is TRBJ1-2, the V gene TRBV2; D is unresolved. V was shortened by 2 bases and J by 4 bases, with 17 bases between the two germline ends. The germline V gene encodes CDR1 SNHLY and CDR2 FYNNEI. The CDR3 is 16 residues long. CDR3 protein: CASSERHSELFYGYTF. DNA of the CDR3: TGTGCCAGCAGTGAACGGCACTCTGAGCTCTTCTATGGCTACACCTTC.

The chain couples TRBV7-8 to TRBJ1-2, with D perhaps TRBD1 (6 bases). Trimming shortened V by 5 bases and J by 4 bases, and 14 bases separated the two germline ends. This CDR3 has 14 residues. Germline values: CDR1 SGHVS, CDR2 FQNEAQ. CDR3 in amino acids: CASSRPGESYGYTF. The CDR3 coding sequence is TGTGCCAGCAGCCGCCCAGGGGAGAGCTATGGCTACACCTTC. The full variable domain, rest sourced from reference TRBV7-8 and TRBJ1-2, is GAGVSQSPRYKVAKRGQDVALRCDPISGHVSLFWYQQALGQGPEFLTYFQNEAQLDKSGLPSDRFFAERPEGSVSTLKIQRTQQEDSAVYLCASSRPGESYGYTFGSGTRLTVV.

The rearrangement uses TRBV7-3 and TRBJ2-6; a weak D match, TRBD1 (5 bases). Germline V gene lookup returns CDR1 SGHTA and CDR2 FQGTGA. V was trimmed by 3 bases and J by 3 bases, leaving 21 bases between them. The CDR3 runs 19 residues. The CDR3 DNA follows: TGTGCCAGCAGCTTCTTTGGGGCAGGGTCTTACTATGGGGCCAACGTCCTGACTTTC. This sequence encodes CASSFFGAGSYYGANVLTF.

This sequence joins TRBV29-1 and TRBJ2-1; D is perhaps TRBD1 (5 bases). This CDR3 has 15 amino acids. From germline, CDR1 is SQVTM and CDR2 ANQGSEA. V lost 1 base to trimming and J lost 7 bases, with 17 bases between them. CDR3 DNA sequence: TGCAGCGTTGAAGGGGGCAGGTTGCCCTTGAATGAGCAGTTCTTC. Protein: CSVEGGRLPLNEQFF.

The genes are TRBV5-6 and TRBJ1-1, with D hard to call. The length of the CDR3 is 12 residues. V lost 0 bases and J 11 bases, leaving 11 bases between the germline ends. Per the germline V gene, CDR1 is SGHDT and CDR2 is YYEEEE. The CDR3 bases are TGTGCCAGCAGCTTGGTGGGAGGGATGGCTTTCTTT. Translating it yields CASSLVGGMAFF.

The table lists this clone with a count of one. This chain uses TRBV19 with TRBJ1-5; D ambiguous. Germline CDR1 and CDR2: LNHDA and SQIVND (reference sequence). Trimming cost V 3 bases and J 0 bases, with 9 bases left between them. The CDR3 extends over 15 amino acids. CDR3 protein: CASSIMPHSNQPQHF. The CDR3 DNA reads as TGTGCCAGTAGTATTATGCCCCATAGCAATCAGCCCCAGCATTTT. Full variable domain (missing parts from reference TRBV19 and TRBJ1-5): DGGITQSPKYLFRKEGQNVTLSCEQNLNHDAMYWYRQDPGQGLRLIYYSQIVNDFQKGDIAEGYSVSREKKESFPLTVTSAQKNPTAFYLCASSIMPHSNQPQHFGDGTRLSIL.

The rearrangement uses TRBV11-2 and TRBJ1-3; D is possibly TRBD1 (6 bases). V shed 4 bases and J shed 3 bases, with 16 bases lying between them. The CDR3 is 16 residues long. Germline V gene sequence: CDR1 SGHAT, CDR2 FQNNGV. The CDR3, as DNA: TGTGCCAGCAGCTCCGGCAGGGGACCTCTTGGAAACACCATATATTTT. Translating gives CASSSGRGPLGNTIYF.

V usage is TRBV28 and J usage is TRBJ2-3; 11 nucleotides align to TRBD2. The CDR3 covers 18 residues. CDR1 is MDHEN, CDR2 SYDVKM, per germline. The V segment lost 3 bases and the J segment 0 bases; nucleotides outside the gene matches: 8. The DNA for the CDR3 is TGTGCCAGCAGTTTCGAACTAGCGGGAGCGGCTAGCACAGATACGCAGTATTTT. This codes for CASSFELAGAASTDTQYF. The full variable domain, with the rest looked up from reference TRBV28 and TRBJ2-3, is DVKVTQSSRYLVKRTGEKVFLECVQDMDHENMFWYRQDPGLGLRLIYFSYDVKMKEKGDIPEGYSVSREKKERFSLILESASTNQTSMYLCASSFELAGAASTDTQYFGPGTRLTVL.

Here the CDR3 DNA reads TGCGCCAGCAGCTTGGGAAAGGAGATTTACGAGCAGTACTTC. This codes for CASSLGKEIYEQYF. The rearrangement joins TRBV5-1 to TRBJ2-7; D remains ambiguous. The germline gives CDR1 SGHRS, CDR2 YFSETQ. The CDR3 is 14 amino acids. V was clipped by 0 bases and J by 4 bases, with 11 bases between them. Using reference TRBV5-1 and TRBJ2-7 for the parts outside the CDR3, the full variable domain is KAGVTQTPRYLIKTRGQQVTLSCSPISGHRSVSWYQQTPGQGLQFLFEYFSETQRNKGNFPGRFSGRQFSNSRSEMNVSTLELGDSALYLCASSLGKEIYEQYFGPGTRLTVT.

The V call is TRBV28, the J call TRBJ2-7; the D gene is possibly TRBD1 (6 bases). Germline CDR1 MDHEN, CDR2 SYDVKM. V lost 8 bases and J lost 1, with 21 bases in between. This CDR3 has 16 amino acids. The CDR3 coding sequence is TGTGCCAGCCTGTCACCCCATAGCAGGGGTTCCTACGAGCAGTACTTC. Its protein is CASLSPHSRGSYEQYF.

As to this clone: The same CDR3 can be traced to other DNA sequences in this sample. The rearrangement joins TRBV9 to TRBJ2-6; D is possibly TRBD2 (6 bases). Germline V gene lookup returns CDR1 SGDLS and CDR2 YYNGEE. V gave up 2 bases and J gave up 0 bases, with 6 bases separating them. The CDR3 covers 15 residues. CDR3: CASSVSGSGANVLTF. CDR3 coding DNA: TGTGCCAGCAGCGTTAGCGGCTCTGGGGCCAACGTCCTGACTTTC.

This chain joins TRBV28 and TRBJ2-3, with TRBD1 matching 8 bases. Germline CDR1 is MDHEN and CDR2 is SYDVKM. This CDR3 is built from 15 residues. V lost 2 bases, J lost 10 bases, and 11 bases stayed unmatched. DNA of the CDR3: TGTGCCAGCAGTTTAATAGGGACAGGCCGATACCCGCAGTATTTT. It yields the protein CASSLIGTGRYPQYF.

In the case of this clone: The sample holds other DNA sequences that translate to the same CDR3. Here the CDR3 reads CASSLQGSDTEAFF. DNA for the CDR3: TGTGCCAGCAGTTTGCAGGGTAGTGACACTGAAGCTTTCTTT. The V call is TRBV27, the J call TRBJ1-1; possibly TRBD1 for D (5 bases). The CDR3 runs 14 residues. V shed 3 bases and J shed 3 bases, with 11 bases lying between them. CDR1 MNHEY and CDR2 SMNVEV come from the germline V gene (reference sequence).

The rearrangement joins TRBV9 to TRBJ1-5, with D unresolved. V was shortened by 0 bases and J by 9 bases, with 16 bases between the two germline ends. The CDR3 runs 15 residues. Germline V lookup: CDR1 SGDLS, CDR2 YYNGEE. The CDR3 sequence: CASSVGGLPGSPQHF. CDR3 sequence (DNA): TGTGCCAGCAGCGTAGGAGGGCTGCCCGGGTCGCCCCAGCATTTT.

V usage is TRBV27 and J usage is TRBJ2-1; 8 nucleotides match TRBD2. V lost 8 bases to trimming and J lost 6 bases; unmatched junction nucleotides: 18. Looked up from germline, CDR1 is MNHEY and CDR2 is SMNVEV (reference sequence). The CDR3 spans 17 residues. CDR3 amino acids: CASPPAPGGPLGNEQFF. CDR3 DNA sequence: TGTGCCAGCCCCCCCGCGCCGGGAGGGCCACTGGGCAATGAGCAGTTCTTC.

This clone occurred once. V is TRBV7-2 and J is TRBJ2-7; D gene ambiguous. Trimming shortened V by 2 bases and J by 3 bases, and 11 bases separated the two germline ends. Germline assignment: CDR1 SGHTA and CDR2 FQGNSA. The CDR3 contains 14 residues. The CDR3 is CASSLSLARYEQYF. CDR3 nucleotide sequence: TGTGCCAGCAGCTTATCGTTGGCACGCTACGAGCAGTACTTC.